Listed here are 3 T cell receptor beta chains from one sample, sequenced in a study of T-cell memory formation after mild COVID-19 (dated by TCRdb to the early 2020s). To prepare the library, 5' RACE was applied. Sequencing relied on an Illumina NovaSeq 6000. TCRdb itself trimmed the public reads at Q25 with fastp, ran MiXCR and retained productive beta chains. One record per CDR3 amino acid sequence lists the most common genes and DNA. Across this sample there are 250,000 to 300,000 distinct CDR3 sequences, with about 16% seen only once. The ten largest clones capture 20% to 25% of the sample. Sequences were obtained from PBMCs or a T cell subset sorted from them (not recorded which). Every receptor here comes from a man in his late teens or twenties who had mild COVID-19 (a few samples of this study predate the infection). The sample titles of this study are shuffled in the database, so cell type and time point are left out; the donor was told from shared clones.

The chain employs TRBV12-3 or TRBV12-4 and TRBJ2-3; D remains unclear. Trimming took off 6 bases at V and 3 bases at J, with 13 bases between the two ends. The CDR3 has 14 residues. The CDR3 nucleotides read TGTGCCAGCAGCCCTAGGGCTACGACAGATACGCAGTATTTT. Amino acid sequence: CASSPRATTDTQYF.

This clonotype was seen more than once but under ten times. V gene TRBV24-1 combines with J gene TRBJ1-1, with TRBD1 as a possible D gene (6 bases). With 3 bases removed from V and 7 bases from J, the gap between germline ends came to 14 bases. This CDR3 comprises 14 residues. Germline CDR1 is KGHDR and CDR2 is SFDVKD. CDR3 in amino acids: CATSDAGGPGEAFF. CDR3 sequence (DNA): TGTGCCACCAGTGATGCCGGGGGCCCAGGTGAAGCTTTCTTT.

This clonotype appeared a few times. The rearrangement uses TRBV7-8 and TRBJ2-7; a weak D match, TRBD2 (6 bases). Germline V gives CDR1 SGHVS, CDR2 FQNEAQ. Trimming pared 5 bases from V and 3 bases from J, leaving 17 bases between. This CDR3 has 15 residues. The CDR3 sequence is CASSQEGTPFYEQYF. CDR3 bases: TGTGCCAGCAGCCAGGAGGGGACTCCATTCTACGAGCAGTACTTC.